Sequencing of this T cell receptor (beta chain) was carried out in a study of blood T cell repertoires in COVID-19. Across the whole study: Samples taken during acute and convalescent COVID-19 were collected in the United States, Italy and Spain. T cells, B-cell-depleted T cells, or PBMCs supplied cDNA or gDNA.

This CDR3 has 13 residues. V lost 5 bases and J 7 bases, leaving 14 bases between the germline ends. CDR1 and CDR2 from the germline V gene are SGHTA and FQGNSA. TCRdb's copy holds only in-frame clones and misses some; the assay was immunoSEQ multiplex PCR. The sample comprises about 190,000 clones, almost 90% of which are singletons, and 0.62% rests with the top ten. The sample was peripheral blood. This receptor was obtained from a man aged 45 to 65 with acute or convalescent COVID-19. The V call is TRBV7-2, the J call TRBJ1-2; TRBD1 might be the D (5 bases). This CDR3 reads CASSQDWGSGYTF. CDR3 DNA sequence: TGTGCCAGCAGCCAAGATTGGGGCTCTGGCTACACCTTC.